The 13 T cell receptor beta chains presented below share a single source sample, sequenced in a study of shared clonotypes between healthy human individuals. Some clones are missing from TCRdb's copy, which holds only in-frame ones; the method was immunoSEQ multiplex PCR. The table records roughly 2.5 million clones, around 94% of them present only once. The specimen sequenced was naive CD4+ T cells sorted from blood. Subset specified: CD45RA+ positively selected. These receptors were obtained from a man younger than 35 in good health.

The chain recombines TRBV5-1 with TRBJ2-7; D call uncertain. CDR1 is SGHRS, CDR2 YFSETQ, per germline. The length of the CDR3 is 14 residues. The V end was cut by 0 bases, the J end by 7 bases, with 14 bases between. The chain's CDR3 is CASSLGDWVKEQYF. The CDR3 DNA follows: TGCGCCAGCAGCTTGGGAGACTGGGTAAAGGAGCAGTACTTC. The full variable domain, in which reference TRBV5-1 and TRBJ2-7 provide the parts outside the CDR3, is KAGVTQTPRYLIKTRGQQVTLSCSPISGHRSVSWYQQTPGQGLQFLFEYFSETQRNKGNFPGRFSGRQFSNSRSEMNVSTLELGDSALYLCASSLGDWVKEQYFGPGTRLTVT.

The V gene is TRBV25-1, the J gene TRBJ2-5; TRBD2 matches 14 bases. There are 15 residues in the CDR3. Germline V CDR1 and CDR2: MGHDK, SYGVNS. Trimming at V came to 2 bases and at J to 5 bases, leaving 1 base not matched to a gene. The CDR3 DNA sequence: TGTGCCAGCAGTGAACGGACTAGCGGGGGGGAGACCCAGTACTTC. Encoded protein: CASSERTSGGETQYF.

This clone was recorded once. The CDR3 DNA reads as TGTGCCAGCAGAAGAGAGACAGGGGCTGGCGGGGAGCTGTTTTTT. Translated: CASRRETGAGGELFF. The rearrangement links TRBV2 to TRBJ2-2, with TRBD1 matching 8 bases. The CDR3 is 15 amino acids. Trimming at V came to 6 bases and at J to 7 bases, leaving 10 bases not matched to a gene. Germline V CDR1 and CDR2: SNHLY, FYNNEI.

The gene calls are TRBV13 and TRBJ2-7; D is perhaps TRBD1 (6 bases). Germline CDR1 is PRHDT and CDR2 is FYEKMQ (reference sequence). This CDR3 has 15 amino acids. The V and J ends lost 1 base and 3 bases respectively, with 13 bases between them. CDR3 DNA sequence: TGTGCCAGCAGCTTAGAACAGGGATCTTACTACGAGCAGTACTTC. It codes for CASSLEQGSYYEQYF.

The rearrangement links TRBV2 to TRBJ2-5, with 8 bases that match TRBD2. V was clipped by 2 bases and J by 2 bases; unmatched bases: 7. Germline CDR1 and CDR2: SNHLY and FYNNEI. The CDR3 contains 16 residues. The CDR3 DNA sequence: TGTGCCAGCAGTGAAACGTTGGGCGGGGGGCAAGAGACCCAGTACTTC. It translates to CASSETLGGGQETQYF.

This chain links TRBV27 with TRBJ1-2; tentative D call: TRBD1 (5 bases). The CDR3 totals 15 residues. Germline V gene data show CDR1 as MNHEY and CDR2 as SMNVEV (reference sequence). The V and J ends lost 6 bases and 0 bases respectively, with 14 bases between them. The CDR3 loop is CASRTLGTPNYGYTF. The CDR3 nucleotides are TGTGCCAGCAGGACACTCGGGACCCCTAACTATGGCTACACCTTC.

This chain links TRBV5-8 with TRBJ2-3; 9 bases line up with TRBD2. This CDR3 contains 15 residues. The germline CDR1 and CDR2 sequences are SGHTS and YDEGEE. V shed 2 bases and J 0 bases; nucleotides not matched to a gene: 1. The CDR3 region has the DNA TGTGCCAGCAGCTTTAGCGGGAGTAGCACAGATACGCAGTATTTT. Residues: CASSFSGSSTDTQYF.

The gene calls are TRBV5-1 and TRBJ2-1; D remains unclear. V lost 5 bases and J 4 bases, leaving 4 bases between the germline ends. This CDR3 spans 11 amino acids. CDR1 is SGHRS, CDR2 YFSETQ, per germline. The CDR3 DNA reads TGCGCCAGCAGACGGTACAATGAGCAGTTCTTC. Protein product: CASRRYNEQFF.

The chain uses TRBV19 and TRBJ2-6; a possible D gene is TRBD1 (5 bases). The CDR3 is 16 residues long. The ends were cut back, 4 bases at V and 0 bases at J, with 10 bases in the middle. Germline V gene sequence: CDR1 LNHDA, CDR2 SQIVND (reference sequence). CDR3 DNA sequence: TGTGCCAGTAGTAAGGGGTCTGGCTCTGGGGCCAACGTCCTGACTTTC. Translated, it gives CASSKGSGSGANVLTF.

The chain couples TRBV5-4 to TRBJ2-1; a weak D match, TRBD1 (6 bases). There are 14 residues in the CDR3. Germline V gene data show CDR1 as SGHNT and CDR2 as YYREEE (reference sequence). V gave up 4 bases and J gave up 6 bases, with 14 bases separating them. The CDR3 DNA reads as TGTGCCAGCAGCCCCCTAGGACAGTTCAATGAGCAGTTCTTC. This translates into CASSPLGQFNEQFF. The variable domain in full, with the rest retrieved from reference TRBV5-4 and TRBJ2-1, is ETGVTQSPTHLIKTRGQQVTLRCSSQSGHNTVSWYQQALGQGPQFIFQYYREEENGRGNFPPRFSGLQFPNYSSELNVNALELDDSALYLCASSPLGQFNEQFFGPGTRLTVL.

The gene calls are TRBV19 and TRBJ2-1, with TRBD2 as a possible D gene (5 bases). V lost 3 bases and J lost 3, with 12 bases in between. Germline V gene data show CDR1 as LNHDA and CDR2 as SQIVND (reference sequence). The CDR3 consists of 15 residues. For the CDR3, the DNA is TGTGCCAGTAGTATGGAGCTAGCAGACTACAATGAGCAGTTCTTC. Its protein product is CASSMELADYNEQFF.

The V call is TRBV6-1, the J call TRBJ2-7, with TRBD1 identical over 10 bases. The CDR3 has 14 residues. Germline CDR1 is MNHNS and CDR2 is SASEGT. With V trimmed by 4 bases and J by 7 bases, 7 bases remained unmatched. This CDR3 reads CASSVGQGREEQYF. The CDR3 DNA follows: TGTGCCAGCAGTGTGGGACAGGGGAGGGAAGAGCAGTACTTC.

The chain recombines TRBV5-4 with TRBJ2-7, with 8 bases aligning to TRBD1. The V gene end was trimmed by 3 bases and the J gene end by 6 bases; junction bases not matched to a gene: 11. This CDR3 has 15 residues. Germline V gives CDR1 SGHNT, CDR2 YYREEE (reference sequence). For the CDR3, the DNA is TGTGCCAGCAGCTCCAAGACAGGGGATCCACTCGAGCAGTACTTC. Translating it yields CASSSKTGDPLEQYF.